This T cell receptor beta chain is from a study of CD4 T cells in relation to SARS-CoV-2 and coronaviruses. For the study at large: The negative reference was HIV-1 Nef peptide pool or peptide-free culture.

This CDR3 is built from 12 residues. V dropped 3 bases and J dropped 7 bases, with 6 bases sitting between them. Per the germline V gene, CDR1 is LNHDA and CDR2 is SQIVND (reference sequence). The unexposed donors gave CD4+ T cells in about 2011-2018, prior to COVID-19. CD4+ T cells were isolated from the cells after 10 days of culture. Cells permitting, SARS-CoV-2 S/N and four cold-coronavirus spikes were tested on unexposed-donor CD4+ T cells. About 1.9 million PBMCs per well were cultured with 8.5 to 10 IU/ml IL-2. Details on this clone: Its cognate antigen is unknown.

Measured with immunoSEQ multiplex PCR; TCRdb has only the in-frame clones, and not every one. This table holds around 23,000 clones, around 80% found once. Broader study findings: In around 60% of donors, memory CD4+ clonotypes crossrecognized SARS-CoV-2 and at least one common cold coronavirus spike.

The receptor was derived from a human donor in good health. The chain is built from TRBV19 and TRBJ2-2; the D is unclear. The source material was CD4+ T cells from PBMCs, cultured in vitro. CDR3 in amino acids: CASSIMRGELFF. Written as DNA, the CDR3 is TGTGCCAGTAGTATTATGCGCGGGGAGCTGTTTTTT.